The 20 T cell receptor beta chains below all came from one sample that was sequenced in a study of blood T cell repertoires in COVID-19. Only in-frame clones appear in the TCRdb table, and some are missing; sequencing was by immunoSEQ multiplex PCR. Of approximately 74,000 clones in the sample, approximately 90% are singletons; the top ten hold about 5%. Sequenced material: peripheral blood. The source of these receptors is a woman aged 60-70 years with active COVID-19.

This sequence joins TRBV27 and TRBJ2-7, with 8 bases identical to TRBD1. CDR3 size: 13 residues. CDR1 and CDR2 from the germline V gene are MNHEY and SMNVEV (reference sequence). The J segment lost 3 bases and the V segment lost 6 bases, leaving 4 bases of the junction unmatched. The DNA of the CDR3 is TGTGCCAGCAGACTCGGACAGGGCTACGAGCAGTACTTC. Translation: CASRLGQGYEQYF.

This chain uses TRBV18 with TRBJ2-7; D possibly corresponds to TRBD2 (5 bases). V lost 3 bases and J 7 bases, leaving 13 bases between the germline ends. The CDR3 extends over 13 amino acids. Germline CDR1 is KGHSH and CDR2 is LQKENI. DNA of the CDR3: TGTGCCAGCTCACCTTTGCGGACTGAGGAGCAGTACTTC. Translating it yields CASSPLRTEEQYF. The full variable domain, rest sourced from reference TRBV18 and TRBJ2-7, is NAGVMQNPRHLVRRRGQEARLRCSPMKGHSHVYWYRQLPEEGLKFMVYLQKENIIDESGMPKERFSAEFPKEGPSILRIQQVVRGDSAAYFCASSPLRTEEQYFGPGTRLTVT.

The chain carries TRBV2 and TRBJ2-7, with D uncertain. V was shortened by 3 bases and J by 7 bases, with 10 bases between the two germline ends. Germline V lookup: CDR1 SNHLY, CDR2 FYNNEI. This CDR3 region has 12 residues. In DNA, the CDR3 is TGTGCCAGCAGTGAGGTGAGGTGGGAGCAGTACTTC. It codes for CASSEVRWEQYF. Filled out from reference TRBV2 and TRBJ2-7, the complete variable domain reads EPEVTQTPSHQVTQMGQEVILRCVPISNHLYFYWYRQILGQKVEFLVSFYNNEISEKSEIFDDQFSVERPDGSNFTLKIRSTKLEDSAMYFCASSEVRWEQYFGPGTRLTVT.

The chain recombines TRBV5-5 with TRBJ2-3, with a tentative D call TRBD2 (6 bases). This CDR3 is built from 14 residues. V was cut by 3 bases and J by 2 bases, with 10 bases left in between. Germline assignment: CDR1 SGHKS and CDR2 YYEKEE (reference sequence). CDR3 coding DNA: TGTGCCAGCAGCTCGGGACTGTTCACAGATACGCAGTATTTT. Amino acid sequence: CASSSGLFTDTQYF.

The CDR3 nucleotides are TGTGCCAGTAGTACAGAGACAGGGTGGTACGGCTACACCTTC. It translates to CASSTETGWYGYTF. This chain links TRBV19 with TRBJ1-2; 7 bases match TRBD1. In germline, CDR1 is LNHDA, CDR2 SQIVND (reference sequence). Unmatched junction bases numbered 10, after V lost 4 bases and J lost 8 bases. CDR3 length: 14 residues.

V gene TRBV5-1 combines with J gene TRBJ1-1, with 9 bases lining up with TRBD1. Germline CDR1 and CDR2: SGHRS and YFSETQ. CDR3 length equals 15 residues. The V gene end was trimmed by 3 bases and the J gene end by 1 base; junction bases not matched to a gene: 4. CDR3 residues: CASSWTGDQNTEAFF. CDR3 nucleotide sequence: TGCGCCAGCAGCTGGACAGGGGACCAGAACACTGAAGCTTTCTTT.

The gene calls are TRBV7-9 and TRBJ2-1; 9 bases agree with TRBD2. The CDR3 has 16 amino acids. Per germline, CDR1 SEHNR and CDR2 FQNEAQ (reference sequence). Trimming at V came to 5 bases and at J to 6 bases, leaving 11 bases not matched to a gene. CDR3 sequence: CASSPLTSGYLNEQFF. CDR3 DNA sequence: TGTGCCAGCAGCCCCCTGACTAGCGGTTACCTCAATGAGCAGTTCTTC. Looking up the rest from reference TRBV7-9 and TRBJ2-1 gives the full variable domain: DTGVSQNPRHKITKRGQNVTFRCDPISEHNRLYWYRQTLGQGPEFLTYFQNEAQLEKSRLLSDRFSAERPKGSFSTLEIQRTEQGDSAMYLCASSPLTSGYLNEQFFGPGTRLTVL.

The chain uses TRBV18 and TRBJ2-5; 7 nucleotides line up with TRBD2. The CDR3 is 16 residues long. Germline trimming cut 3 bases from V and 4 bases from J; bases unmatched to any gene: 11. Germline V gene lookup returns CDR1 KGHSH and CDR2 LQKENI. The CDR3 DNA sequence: TGTGCCAGCTCACCCAGACTAGCCGGGAATGGAGAGACCCAGTACTTC. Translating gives CASSPRLAGNGETQYF.

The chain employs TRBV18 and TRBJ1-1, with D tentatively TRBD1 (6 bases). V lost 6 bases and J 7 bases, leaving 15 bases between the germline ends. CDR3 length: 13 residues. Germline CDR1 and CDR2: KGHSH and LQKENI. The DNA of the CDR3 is TGTGCCAGCTCCCCGCGGGCAGGGGATGAAGCTTTCTTT. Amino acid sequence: CASSPRAGDEAFF.

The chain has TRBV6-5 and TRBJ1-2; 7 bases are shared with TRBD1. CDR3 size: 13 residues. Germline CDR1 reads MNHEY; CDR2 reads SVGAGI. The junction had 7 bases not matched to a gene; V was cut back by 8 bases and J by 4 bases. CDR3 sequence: CASRQGTAYGYTF. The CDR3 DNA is TGTGCCAGCCGACAAGGGACAGCCTATGGCTACACCTTC.

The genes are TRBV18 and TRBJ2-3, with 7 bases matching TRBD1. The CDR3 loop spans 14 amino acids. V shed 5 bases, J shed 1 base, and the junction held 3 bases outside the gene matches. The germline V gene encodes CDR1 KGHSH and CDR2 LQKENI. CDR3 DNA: TGTGCCAGCTCATCGGGACAGCGCACAGATACGCAGTATTTT. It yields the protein CASSSGQRTDTQYF.

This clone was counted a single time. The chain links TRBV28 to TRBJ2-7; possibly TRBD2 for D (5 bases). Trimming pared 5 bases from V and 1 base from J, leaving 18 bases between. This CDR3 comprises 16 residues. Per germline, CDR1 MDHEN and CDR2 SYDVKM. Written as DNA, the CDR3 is TGTGCCAGCAGTGGAACCGCAGAGGGTGGATCCTACGAGCAGTACTTC. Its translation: CASSGTAEGGSYEQYF.

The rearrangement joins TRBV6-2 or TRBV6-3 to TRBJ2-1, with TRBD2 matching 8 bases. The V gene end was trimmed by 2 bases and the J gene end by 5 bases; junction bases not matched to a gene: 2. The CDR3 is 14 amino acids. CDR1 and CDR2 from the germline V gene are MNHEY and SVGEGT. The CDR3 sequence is CASSYGTRDNEQFF. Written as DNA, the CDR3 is TGTGCCAGCAGTTACGGGACTAGGGACAATGAGCAGTTCTTC.

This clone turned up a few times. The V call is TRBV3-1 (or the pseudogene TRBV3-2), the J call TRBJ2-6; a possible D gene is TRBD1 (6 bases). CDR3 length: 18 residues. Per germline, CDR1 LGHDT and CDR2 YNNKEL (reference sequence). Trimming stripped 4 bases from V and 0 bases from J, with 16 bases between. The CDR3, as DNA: TGTGCCAGCAGCCCGGTTGGCAGGGGAATCTCTGGGGCCAACGTCCTGACTTTC. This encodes CASSPVGRGISGANVLTF.

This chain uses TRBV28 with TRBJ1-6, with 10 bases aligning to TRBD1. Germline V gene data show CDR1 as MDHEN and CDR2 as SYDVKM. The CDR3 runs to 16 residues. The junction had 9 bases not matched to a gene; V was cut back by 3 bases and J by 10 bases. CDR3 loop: CASSLGQGPGGSPLHF. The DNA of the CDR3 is TGTGCCAGCAGTTTGGGACAGGGGCCGGGAGGGTCACCCCTCCACTTT.

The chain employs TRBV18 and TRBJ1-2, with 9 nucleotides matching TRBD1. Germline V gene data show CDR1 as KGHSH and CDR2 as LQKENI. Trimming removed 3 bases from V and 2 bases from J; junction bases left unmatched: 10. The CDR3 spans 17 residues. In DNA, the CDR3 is TGTGCCAGCTCACCGTCCCGGGACAGGGATAACAACTATGGCTACACCTTC. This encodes CASSPSRDRDNNYGYTF.

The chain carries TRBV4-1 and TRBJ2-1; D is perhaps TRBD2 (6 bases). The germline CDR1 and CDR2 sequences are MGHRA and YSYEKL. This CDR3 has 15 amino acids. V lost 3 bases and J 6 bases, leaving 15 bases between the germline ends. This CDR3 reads CASSQEGLPSNEQFF. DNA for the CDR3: TGCGCCAGCAGCCAGGAGGGCCTTCCCTCCAATGAGCAGTTCTTC.

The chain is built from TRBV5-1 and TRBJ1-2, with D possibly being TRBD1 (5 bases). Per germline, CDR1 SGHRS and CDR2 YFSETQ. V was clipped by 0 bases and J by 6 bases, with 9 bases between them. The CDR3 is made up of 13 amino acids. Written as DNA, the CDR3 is TGCGCCAGCAGCTTGGGTACCAGGGATGGCTACACCTTC. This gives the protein CASSLGTRDGYTF.

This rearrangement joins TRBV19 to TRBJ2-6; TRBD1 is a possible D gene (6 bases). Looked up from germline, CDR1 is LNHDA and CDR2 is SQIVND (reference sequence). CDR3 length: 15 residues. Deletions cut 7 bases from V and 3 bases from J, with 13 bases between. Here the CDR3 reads CASTGGGHGANVLTF. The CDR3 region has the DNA TGTGCCAGTACTGGGGGCGGGCATGGGGCCAACGTCCTGACTTTC.

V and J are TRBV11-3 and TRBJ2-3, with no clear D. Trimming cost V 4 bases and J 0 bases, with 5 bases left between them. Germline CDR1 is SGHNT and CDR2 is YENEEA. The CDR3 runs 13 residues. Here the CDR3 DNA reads TGTGCCAGCAGCTCAACTAGCACAGATACGCAGTATTTT. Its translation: CASSSTSTDTQYF.